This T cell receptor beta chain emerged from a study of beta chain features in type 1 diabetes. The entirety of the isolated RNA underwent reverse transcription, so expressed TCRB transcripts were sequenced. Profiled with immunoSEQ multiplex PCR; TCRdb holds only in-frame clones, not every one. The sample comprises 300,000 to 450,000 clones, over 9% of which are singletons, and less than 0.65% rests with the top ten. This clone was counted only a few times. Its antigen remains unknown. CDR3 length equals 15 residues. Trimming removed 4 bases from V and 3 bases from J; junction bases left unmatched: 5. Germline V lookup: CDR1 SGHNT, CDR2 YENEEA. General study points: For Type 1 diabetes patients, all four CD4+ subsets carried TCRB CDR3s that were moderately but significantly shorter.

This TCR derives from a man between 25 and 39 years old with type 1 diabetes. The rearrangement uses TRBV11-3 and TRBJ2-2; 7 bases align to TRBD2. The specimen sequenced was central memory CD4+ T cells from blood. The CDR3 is CASSSRGVDTGELFF. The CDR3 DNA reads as TGTGCCAGCAGCTCCCGGGGGGTAGACACCGGGGAGCTGTTTTTT.